These T cell receptor delta chains were read from a single sample in a study of gamma-delta T cells after stem cell transplantation. TCRdb re-called clones from the RT-PCR reads using CATT. The sample yields roughly 1,800 delta-chain clones, roughly 30% seen once. Sequenced: gamma-delta T cells. The receptors derive from a human donor. It is not recorded whose cells these are; they may come from a transplant donor. CDR3s include the opening cysteine and the closing phenylalanine or tryptophan. Fields, in order: clone size, J gene, V gene, D gene, CDR3 protein, CDR3 DNA. D genes are given only for firm matches. Some rows mark clone size as missing; the rest say once, few, many or name a class of expanded clone.

size: few; J: TRDJ1; V: TRDV2; D: -; CDR3: CACDTLGPTGTDKLIF; DNA: TGTGCCTGTGACACATTAGGACCTACTGGTACCGATAAACTCATCTTT
size: medium-sized; J: TRDJ1; V: TRDV2; D: TRDD3; CDR3: CACDHWGNTDKLIF; DNA: TGTGCCTGTGACCACTGGGGGAACACCGATAAACTCATCTTT
size: large; J: TRDJ1; V: TRDV2; D: TRDD3; CDR3: CACDAIVLGDTTDKLIF; DNA: TGTGCCTGTGACGCCATTGTACTGGGGGATACGACTGATAAACTCATCTTT
size: -; J: TRDJ1; V: TRDV1; D: -; CDR3: CALGEPPSGYMYTDKLIF; DNA: TGTGCTCTTGGGGAGCCGCCATCCGGATACATGTACACCGATAAACTCATCTTT
size: -; J: TRDJ1; V: TRDV2; D: TRDD3; CDR3: CACDTLLGDIFTDKLIF; DNA: TGTGCCTGTGACACCCTACTGGGGGATATTTTCACCGATAAACTCATCTTT
size: -; J: TRDJ3; V: TRDV2; D: TRDD3; CDR3: CACDTVLGDWDTRQMFF; DNA: TGTGCCTGTGACACCGTACTGGGGGACTGGGACACCCGACAGATGTTTTTC
size: -; J: TRDJ1; V: TRDV2; D: TRDD3; CDR3: CACDKVSLGDTGRTDKLIF; DNA: TGTGCCTGTGACAAGGTTAGTCTGGGGGATACGGGAAGGACCGATAAACTCATCTTT
size: large; J: TRDJ1; V: TRDV2; D: TRDD3; CDR3: CACDVLRGDDKLIF; DNA: TGTGCCTGTGATGTATTACGGGGGGATGATAAACTCATCTTT
size: -; J: TRDJ1; V: TRDV2; D: TRDD2; CDR3: CACDSLPSALGGDYANPPNTDKLIF; DNA: TGTGCCTGTGACAGCCTTCCTAGTGCTTTAGGAGGGGACTACGCGAACCCGCCTAACACCGATAAACTCATCTTT
size: few; J: TRDJ1; V: TRDV2; D: TRDD3; CDR3: CACDTVWGLGDTDKLIF; DNA: TGTGCCTGTGACACCGTTTGGGGACTGGGGGATACCGATAAACTCATCTTT
size: -; J: TRDJ1; V: TRDV2; D: TRDD3; CDR3: CACDTMVMGDTDTDKLIF; DNA: TGTGCCTGTGACACCATGGTAATGGGGGATACCGACACCGATAAGCTCATCTTT
size: few; J: TRDJ1; V: TRDV2; D: -; CDR3: CACDTAGLGSTRGYTDKLIF; DNA: TGTGCCTGTGACACCGCAGGACTGGGATCCACCAGGGGGTACACCGATAAACTCATCTTT
size: few; J: TRDJ1; V: TRDV2; D: TRDD3; CDR3: CACDAVTGGRNPTDKLIF; DNA: TGTGCCTGTGACGCTGTTACTGGGGGACGTAATCCCACCGATAAACTCATCTTT
size: -; J: TRDJ3; V: TRDV2; D: -; CDR3: CACAPLLTSSWDTRQMFF; DNA: TGTGCCTGTGCCCCGCTCCTCACAAGCTCCTGGGACACCCGACAGATGTTTTTC